Shown below are 15 T cell receptor beta chains from a single sample sequenced in a study of T cell responses to AZD1222 COVID-19 vaccine. Method: immunoSEQ multiplex PCR; TCRdb's copy keeps in-frame clones and lacks some. The table records 57,000 or so clones, 76% of them present only once. The material sequenced was peripheral blood, taken on day 0 of AZD1222 vaccination. The source is an adult in good health.

This clone has more than one count but fewer than ten. The chain is built from TRBV12-3 or TRBV12-4 and TRBJ2-5, with D tentatively TRBD2 (7 bases). Trimming took off 6 bases at V and 4 bases at J, with 12 bases between the two ends. This CDR3 region has 13 residues. The CDR3 sequence: CASSPGGRETQYF. In DNA form, the CDR3 reads TGTGCCAGCAGCCCCGGGGGGCGAGAGACCCAGTACTTC.

The V call is TRBV15, the J call TRBJ2-4; possibly TRBD2 for D (5 bases). Germline CDR1 LNHNV, CDR2 YYDKDF (reference sequence). This CDR3 contains 14 residues. Trimming removed 1 base at V and 8 bases at J, with 12 bases between. The DNA for the CDR3 is TGTGCCACCAGCAGAGGGGAGCCCGGGGACATTCAGTACTTC. Protein sequence: CATSRGEPGDIQYF.

This clone was seen more than once but under ten times. This CDR3 is also generated by other DNA sequences in the sample. The chain is built from TRBV28 and TRBJ1-2; D is ambiguous. CDR1 MDHEN and CDR2 SYDVKM come from the germline V gene. The CDR3 totals 12 residues. The germline V and J ends were trimmed by 3 bases and 3 bases, with 5 bases remaining between them. The CDR3 region is CASSLGDYGYTF. CDR3 coding DNA: TGTGCCAGCAGTTTGGGCGACTATGGCTACACCTTC.

The rearrangement joins TRBV24-1 to TRBJ2-1, with no clear D. Per the germline V gene, CDR1 is KGHDR and CDR2 is SFDVKD. This CDR3 region has 13 residues. The germline V and J ends were trimmed by 3 bases and 4 bases, with 6 bases remaining between them. In DNA form, the CDR3 reads TGTGCCACCAGTGATCATACATACAATGAGCAGTTCTTC. Its translation: CATSDHTYNEQFF.

This sequence joins TRBV6-5 and TRBJ1-6; D is possibly TRBD1 (5 bases). The CDR3 spans 14 residues. V was pared by 5 bases and J by 5 bases, with 10 bases between. Per the germline V gene, CDR1 is MNHEY and CDR2 is SVGAGI. The CDR3 spells CASSRTGDNSPLHF. The CDR3, as DNA: TGTGCCAGCAGTCGAACGGGGGATAATTCACCCCTCCACTTT.

The V gene is TRBV5-4, the J gene TRBJ1-1, with D hard to call. Germline-derived CDR1 and CDR2 are SGHNT and YYREEE (reference sequence). Trimming shortened V by 0 bases and J by 4 bases, and 13 bases separated the two germline ends. The CDR3 sequence is 15 residues long. The DNA for the CDR3 is TGTGCCAGCAGCTTGGACCCAGTTGCCCCCACTGAAGCTTTCTTT. It encodes CASSLDPVAPTEAFF.

The gene calls are TRBV19 and TRBJ1-1, with a possible D match to TRBD1 (6 bases). The germline gives CDR1 LNHDA, CDR2 SQIVND (reference sequence). The CDR3 contains 14 residues. V gave up 7 bases and J gave up 0 bases, with 12 bases separating them. This CDR3 is CASTQGQMNTEAFF. The CDR3 DNA reads TGTGCCAGTACCCAGGGACAAATGAACACTGAAGCTTTCTTT.

The chain combines TRBV5-6 with TRBJ1-2; a possible D gene is TRBD1 (5 bases). In germline, CDR1 is SGHDT, CDR2 YYEEEE. The CDR3 loop spans 12 amino acids. V lost 4 bases, J lost 8 bases, and 12 bases lay in between. This CDR3 reads CASSGRAEGYTF. The CDR3, as DNA: TGTGCCAGCAGCGGCAGGGCGGAGGGCTACACCTTC. Complete variable domain (other parts from reference TRBV5-6 and TRBJ1-2): DAGVTQSPTHLIKTRGQQVTLRCSPKSGHDTVSWYQQALGQGPQFIFQYYEEEERQRGNFPDRFSGHQFPNYSSELNVNALLLGDSALYLCASSGRAEGYTFGSGTRLTVV.

This chain uses TRBV10-3 with TRBJ2-3; 7 nucleotides line up with TRBD2. V trimming: 3 bases; J trimming: 0 bases; junction bases outside the gene matches: 9. CDR1 and CDR2 from the germline V gene are ENHRY and SYGVKD. There are 17 residues in the CDR3. The CDR3 protein is CAISESGAAGSTDTQYF. For the CDR3, the DNA is TGTGCCATCAGTGAAAGCGGGGCCGCAGGGAGCACAGATACGCAGTATTTT.

The V gene is TRBV3-1 (or the pseudogene TRBV3-2), the J gene TRBJ2-5, with D possibly being TRBD2 (5 bases). This CDR3 region has 16 residues. Germline V CDR1 and CDR2: LGHDT, YNNKEL (reference sequence). Trimming shortened V by 0 bases and J by 4 bases, and 15 bases separated the two germline ends. CDR3 in amino acids: CASSQELVQPRETQYF. The CDR3 DNA reads TGTGCCAGCAGCCAAGAACTAGTCCAGCCGCGAGAGACCCAGTACTTC.

This rearrangement joins TRBV25-1 to TRBJ2-1; no reliable D call. This CDR3 region has 13 residues. Trimming cost V 2 bases and J 4 bases, with 6 bases left between them. CDR1 is MGHDK, CDR2 SYGVNS, per germline. Here the CDR3 reads CASSEITYNEQFF. The CDR3 nucleotides are TGTGCCAGCAGTGAAATAACTTACAATGAGCAGTTCTTC.

The rearrangement joins TRBV2 to TRBJ1-5, with D maybe TRBD1 (5 bases). The CDR3 totals 14 residues. The germline V gene encodes CDR1 SNHLY and CDR2 FYNNEI. The V end lost 4 bases, the J end lost 5 bases, and 12 bases lay between the germline ends. CDR3 region: CASSGDGTDQPQHF. The CDR3, as DNA: TGTGCCAGCAGTGGGGACGGTACGGATCAGCCCCAGCATTTT.

The gene calls are TRBV6-5 and TRBJ1-1; D is ambiguous. The germline V gene encodes CDR1 MNHEY and CDR2 SVGAGI. The CDR3 covers 14 residues. V shed 0 bases and J shed 6 bases, with 11 bases lying between them. CDR3 DNA: TGTGCCAGCAGTTACTCCCAACTGGCCCCTGAAGCTTTCTTT. This translates into CASSYSQLAPEAFF.

In this sample, this clone turned up a few times. The chain combines TRBV6-5 with TRBJ1-6; D perhaps matches TRBD1 (5 bases). The V end lost 6 bases, the J end lost 7 bases, and 13 bases lay between the germline ends. This CDR3 is built from 14 residues. Looked up from germline, CDR1 is MNHEY and CDR2 is SVGAGI. CDR3: CASSGEGINSPLHF. CDR3 nucleotides: TGTGCCAGCAGCGGGGAGGGGATCAATTCACCCCTCCACTTT.

The CDR3 nucleotides are TGTGCCAGCAGCTTATCGGGACAGGGAGGGGGTGAGCAGTTCTTC. As protein: CASSLSGQGGGEQFF. V gene TRBV7-2 combines with J gene TRBJ2-1; TRBD1 matches at 9 bases. The CDR3 has 15 amino acids. From germline, CDR1 is SGHTA and CDR2 FQGNSA. After removal of 2 bases from V and 9 bases from J, the junction contained 8 bases not matched to a gene.